The 21 T cell receptor beta chains given below trace back to one sample, sequenced in a study of T cell repertoires in cytomegalovirus infection. One entry per CDR3 protein, called by TCRdb with MiXCR from the reads. The profile covers roughly 100,000 distinct CDR3 sequences, with 15% to 20% appearing a single time and around 8.5% taken by the ten largest. Material: PBMCs. Every receptor here comes from a human donor in good health (CMV status not recorded). Some clones in this sample may be carry-over from other donors' samples.

This chain links TRBV6-2 or TRBV6-3 with TRBJ2-7; D is unresolved. V was trimmed by 5 bases and J by 6 bases, leaving 11 bases between them. Germline-derived CDR1 and CDR2 are MNHEY and SVGEGT. This CDR3 comprises 12 residues. CDR3 in DNA: TGTGCCAGCAGTGCCGACCTCGGCGAGCAGTACTTC. This encodes CASSADLGEQYF.

This clonotype has just a few counts. The chain couples TRBV7-2 to TRBJ1-1; TRBD1 might be the D (5 bases). The CDR3 runs 14 residues. Germline V gene sequence: CDR1 SGHTA, CDR2 FQGNSA. V lost 1 base to trimming and J lost 4 bases, with 10 bases between them. Here the CDR3 DNA reads TGTGCCAGCAGCTTAGACGGGGGTGCCACTGAAGCTTTCTTT. As protein: CASSLDGGATEAFF.

This clonotype appeared a few times. The J gene is TRBJ1-1, the V gene TRBV19; D is perhaps TRBD1 (5 bases). V gave up 7 bases and J gave up 1 base, with 10 bases separating them. Germline V CDR1 and CDR2: LNHDA, SQIVND (reference sequence). The CDR3 loop spans 13 amino acids. CDR3 protein: CASTPQGNTEAFF. As DNA, the CDR3 is TGTGCCAGTACCCCCCAGGGGAACACTGAAGCTTTCTTT.

The genes are TRBV7-2 and TRBJ2-5; a weak D match, TRBD1 (6 bases). There are 13 residues in the CDR3. CDR1 and CDR2 from the germline V gene are SGHTA and FQGNSA. V gave up 10 bases and J gave up 1 base, with 13 bases separating them. CDR3 nucleotide sequence: TGTGCCACCGGGGACACGACCCAAGAGACCCAGTACTTC. Its translation: CATGDTTQETQYF.

Note on this clonotype: A read error may be the cause here, since a much bigger clone is one base away. The conserved final phenylalanine or tryptophan is absent from the CDR3, which likely points to a read error. The V gene is TRBV7-3, the J gene TRBJ2-1, with D hard to call. Germline loops: CDR1 SGHTA, CDR2 FQGTGA. The CDR3 runs to 13 residues. Trimming took off 4 bases at V and 10 bases at J, with 14 bases between the two ends. In DNA form, the CDR3 reads TGTGCCAGCAGCTCCCCCCCGGCGGTGGAGCAGTTCCTC. Protein product: CASSSPPAVEQFL.

Only a few counts were recorded for this clonotype. The chain combines TRBV10-3 with TRBJ2-7; D gene uncertain. Germline assignment: CDR1 ENHRY and CDR2 SYGVKD. This CDR3 comprises 14 residues. Trimming removed 2 bases at V and 4 bases at J, with 12 bases between. The CDR3 DNA sequence: TGTGCCATCAGTGAGACCCTCGGCTTGTACGAGCAGTACTTC. This translates into CAISETLGLYEQYF.

This clonotype has only a few counts. The chain joins TRBV7-2 to TRBJ1-1; a weak D match, TRBD1 (6 bases). V was cut by 6 bases and J by 0 bases, with 14 bases left in between. The CDR3 totals 15 residues. Germline V gives CDR1 SGHTA, CDR2 FQGNSA. DNA for the CDR3: TGTGCCAGCAGAACCTCAGGACAGTTGAACACTGAAGCTTTCTTT. Protein product: CASRTSGQLNTEAFF.

CDR3 sequence: CASSLDFDSYNSPLHF. The CDR3 DNA sequence: TGCGCCAGCAGCTTGGATTTCGACTCCTATAATTCACCCCTCCACTTT. The rearrangement uses TRBV5-1 and TRBJ1-6; D unclear. Germline lookup yields CDR1 SGHRS and CDR2 YFSETQ. The V end lost 0 bases, the J end lost 0 bases, and 7 bases lay between the germline ends. This CDR3 is built from 16 residues.

This chain uses TRBV19 with TRBJ1-2; no clear D. Germline assignment: CDR1 LNHDA and CDR2 SQIVND (reference sequence). The CDR3 runs to 14 residues. V was trimmed by 3 bases and J by 1 base, leaving 9 bases between them. CDR3 amino acids: CASSIDANNYGYTF. Here the CDR3 DNA reads TGTGCCAGTAGTATCGATGCTAATAACTATGGCTACACCTTC.

The V call is TRBV3-1, the J call TRBJ1-6; 8 bases are a match to TRBD1. The CDR3 is 14 residues long. Germline CDR1 and CDR2: LGHDT and YNNKEL (reference sequence). V shed 5 bases and J 11 bases; nucleotides not matched to a gene: 8. CDR3 protein: CASSFGQGSAPLHF. CDR3 coding DNA: TGTGCCAGCAGCTTCGGACAGGGAAGTGCACCCCTCCACTTT. Looking up the rest from reference TRBV3-1 and TRBJ1-6 gives the full variable domain: DTAVSQTPKYLVTQMGNDKSIKCEQNLGHDTMYWYKQDSKKFLKIMFSYNNKELIINETVPNRFSPKSPDKAHLNLHINSLELGDSAVYFCASSFGQGSAPLHFGNGTRLTVT.

This clonotype was seen a few times. The chain recombines TRBV29-1 with TRBJ2-2; TRBD2 might be the D (5 bases). CDR3 size: 14 residues. CDR1 is SQVTM, CDR2 ANQGSEA, per germline. V was cut by 4 bases and J by 3 bases, with 12 bases left in between. CDR3 in DNA: TGCAGCGTTGCGCGATCGAGGGACACCGGGGAGCTGTTTTTT. Translated: CSVARSRDTGELFF.

The chain has TRBV6-5 and TRBJ2-2; D call uncertain. Germline V gene lookup returns CDR1 MNHEY and CDR2 SVGAGI. V shed 0 bases and J shed 1 base, with 9 bases lying between them. This CDR3 spans 16 amino acids. Here the CDR3 reads CASSYSGLWNTGELFF. Here the CDR3 DNA reads TGTGCCAGCAGTTACTCTGGTCTCTGGAACACCGGGGAGCTGTTTTTT.

This clonotype turned up a few times. V gene TRBV6-6 combines with J gene TRBJ1-1; unclear D gene. The CDR3 totals 12 residues. Trimming stripped 6 bases from V and 9 bases from J, with 14 bases between. Germline V gene sequence: CDR1 MNHNY, CDR2 SVGAGI (reference sequence). The CDR3, as DNA: TGTGCCAGCAGATCGGGTTCGGAACAAGCTTTCTTT. Protein sequence: CASRSGSEQAFF.

Comment on this clonotype: A much larger clone differs by one base, so this may be a read error. The CDR3 does not close with the conserved phenylalanine or tryptophan, likely indicating a read error. V usage is TRBV7-3 and J usage is TRBJ2-2; D not certain. The germline V and J ends were trimmed by 5 bases and 5 bases, with 12 bases remaining between them. This CDR3 region has 14 residues. Per germline, CDR1 SGHTA and CDR2 FQGTGA. This chain's CDR3 is CASSAQQLTGELFY. The CDR3 DNA is TGTGCCAGCAGCGCACAACAACTAACCGGGGAGCTGTTTTAT.

The chain combines TRBV7-9 with TRBJ2-1, with D perhaps TRBD1 (6 bases). Trimming took off 5 bases at V and 0 bases at J, with 26 bases between the two ends. Germline CDR1 reads SEHNR; CDR2 reads FQNEAQ (reference sequence). CDR3 length: 20 amino acids. The CDR3 DNA is TGTGCCAGCAGCCACCCTCTGGGGCAGGGGCCCACGAGCTCCTACAATGAGCAGTTCTTC. Its protein product is CASSHPLGQGPTSSYNEQFF.

This rearrangement joins TRBV6-4 to TRBJ2-3; 10 nucleotides match TRBD2. The ends lost 3 bases at V and 2 bases at J; junction bases unmatched: 5. Germline loops: CDR1 MRHNA, CDR2 SNTAGT. The CDR3 totals 16 residues. CDR3 sequence: CASSESSGGSTDTQYF. The CDR3 DNA reads TGTGCCAGCAGTGAATCTAGCGGGGGCTCCACAGATACGCAGTATTTT.

This clonotype was seen a few times. The rearrangement links TRBV12-3 or TRBV12-4 to TRBJ2-2; 11 bases match TRBD2. The trim removed 2 bases at V and 0 bases at J, leaving 8 bases unmatched. The CDR3 is 19 amino acids. The CDR3 bases are TGTGCCAGCAGTTTAAGGACTAGCGGGTCCTTCGCGAACACCGGGGAGCTGTTTTTT. It translates to CASSLRTSGSFANTGELFF.

This chain uses TRBV5-5 with TRBJ2-3; TRBD2 is a possible D gene (5 bases). Trimming removed 4 bases from V and 6 bases from J, with 18 bases in between. The CDR3 runs to 15 residues. Germline values: CDR1 SGHKS, CDR2 YYEKEE (reference sequence). The CDR3 DNA is TGTGCCAGCAGCACGGAGGATTCAGGTTGGGATACGCAGTATTTT. Its translation: CASSTEDSGWDTQYF.

In its sample, this clonotype was seen a few times. The chain couples TRBV5-4 to TRBJ2-2; perhaps TRBD1 as D (5 bases). The length of the CDR3 is 15 residues. V was pared by 4 bases and J by 3 bases, with 13 bases between. Germline CDR1 is SGHNT and CDR2 is YYREEE (reference sequence). The CDR3 coding sequence is TGTGCCAGCAGCACAATCAGGGAAGACACCGGGGAGCTGTTTTTT. Translating it yields CASSTIREDTGELFF.

In DNA form, the CDR3 reads TGCAGCGCTACAGGGGAAATGGAGCAGTACTTC. Protein: CSATGEMEQYF. This chain uses TRBV29-1 with TRBJ2-7; 7 bases fit TRBD1. This CDR3 has 11 residues. Losses at the gene ends were 7 bases for V and 7 bases for J; bases not matched to a gene: 7. The germline gives CDR1 SQVTM, CDR2 ANQGSEA.

The chain is built from TRBV12-3 or TRBV12-4 and TRBJ1-3, with D maybe TRBD1 (5 bases). The CDR3 has 11 residues. The germline V and J ends were trimmed by 8 bases and 6 bases, with 8 bases remaining between them. The CDR3 DNA reads TGTGCCAGCCAAGGGGAAAACACCATATATTTT. Amino acids: CASQGENTIYF.